This T cell receptor beta chain was recovered during a study of OX40 agonist ivuxolimab in advanced cancers. The wider study: Dose-escalation patients' cancers were hepatocellular carcinoma, melanoma, renal cell or head and neck cancer.

CDR1 is KGHSH and CDR2 is LQKENI in the germline V gene. J gave up 4 bases and V 4 bases, and 6 bases lay outside the gene matches. The CDR3 loop spans 14 amino acids. People who had autoimmune disease history or systemic immunosuppression were excluded. TCRdb's copy holds only in-frame clones and misses some; the assay was immunoSEQ multiplex PCR. The sample comprises roughly 69,000 clones, approximately 85% of which are singletons, and 9.8% rests with the top ten. The clonotype originates from an adult with an advanced solid tumor such as melanoma, head and neck, liver or kidney cancer. Sequencing was performed on CD4+ or CD8+ T cells sorted from blood, taken in a trial of the OX40 agonist ivuxolimab. The J gene is TRBJ2-5, the V gene TRBV18; 7 nucleotides match TRBD2. The CDR3 nucleotides are TGTGCCAGCTCACGGCGGGAGCTGGGAGAGACCCAGTACTTC. This gives the protein CASSRRELGETQYF.